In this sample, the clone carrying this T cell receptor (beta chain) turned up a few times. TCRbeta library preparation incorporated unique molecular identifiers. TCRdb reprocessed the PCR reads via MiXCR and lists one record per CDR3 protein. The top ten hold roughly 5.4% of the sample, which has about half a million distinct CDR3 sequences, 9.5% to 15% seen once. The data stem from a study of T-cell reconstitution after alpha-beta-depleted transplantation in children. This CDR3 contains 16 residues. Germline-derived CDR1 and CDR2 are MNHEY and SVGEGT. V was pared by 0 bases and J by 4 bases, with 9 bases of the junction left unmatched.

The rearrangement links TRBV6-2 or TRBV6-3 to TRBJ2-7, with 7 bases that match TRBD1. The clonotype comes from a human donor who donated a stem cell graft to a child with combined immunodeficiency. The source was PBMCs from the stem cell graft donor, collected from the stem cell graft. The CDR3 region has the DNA TGTGCCAGCAGTTACTCAAGTCGCCAGGGGGAGTACGAGCAGTACTTC. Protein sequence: CASSYSSRQGEYEQYF.